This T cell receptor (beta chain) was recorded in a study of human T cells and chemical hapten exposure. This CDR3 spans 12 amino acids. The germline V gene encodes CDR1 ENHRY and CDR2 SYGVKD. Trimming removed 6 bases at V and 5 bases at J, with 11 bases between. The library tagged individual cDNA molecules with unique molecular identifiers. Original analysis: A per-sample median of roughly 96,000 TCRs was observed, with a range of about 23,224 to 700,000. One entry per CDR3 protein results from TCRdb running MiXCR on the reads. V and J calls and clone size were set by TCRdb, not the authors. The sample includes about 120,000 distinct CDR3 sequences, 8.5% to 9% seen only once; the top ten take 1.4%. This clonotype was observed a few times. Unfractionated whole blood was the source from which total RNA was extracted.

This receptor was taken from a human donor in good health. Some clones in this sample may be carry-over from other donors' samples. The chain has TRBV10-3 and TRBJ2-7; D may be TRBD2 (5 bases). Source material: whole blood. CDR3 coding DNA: TGTGCCATCAGCCCTACCGGGGACGAGCAGTACTTC. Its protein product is CAISPTGDEQYF.